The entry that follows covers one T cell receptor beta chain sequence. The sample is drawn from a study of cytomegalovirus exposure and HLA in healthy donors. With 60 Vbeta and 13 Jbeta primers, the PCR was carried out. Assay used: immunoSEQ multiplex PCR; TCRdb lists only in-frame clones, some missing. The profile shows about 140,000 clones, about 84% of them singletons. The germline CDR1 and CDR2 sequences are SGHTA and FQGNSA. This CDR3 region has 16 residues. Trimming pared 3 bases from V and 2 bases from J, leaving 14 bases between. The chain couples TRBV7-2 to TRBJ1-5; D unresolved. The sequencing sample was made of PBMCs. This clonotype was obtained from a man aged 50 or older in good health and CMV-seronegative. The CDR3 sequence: CASSFREARGNQPQHF. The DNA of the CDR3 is TGTGCCAGCAGCTTTAGGGAGGCGCGGGGCAATCAGCCCCAGCATTTT.